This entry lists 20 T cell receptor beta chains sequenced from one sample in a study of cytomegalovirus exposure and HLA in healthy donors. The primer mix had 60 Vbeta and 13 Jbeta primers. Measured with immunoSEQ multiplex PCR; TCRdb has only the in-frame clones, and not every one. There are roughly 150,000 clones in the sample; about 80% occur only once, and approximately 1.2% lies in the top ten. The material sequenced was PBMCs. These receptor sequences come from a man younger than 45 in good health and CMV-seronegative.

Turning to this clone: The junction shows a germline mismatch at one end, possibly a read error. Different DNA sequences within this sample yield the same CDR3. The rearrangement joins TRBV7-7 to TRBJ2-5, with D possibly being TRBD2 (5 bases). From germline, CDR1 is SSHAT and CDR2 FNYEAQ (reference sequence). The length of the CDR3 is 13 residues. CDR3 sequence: CASSGTAQETQYF. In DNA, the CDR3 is TGTGCTAGCAGCGGTACAGCACAAGAGACCCAGTACTTC.

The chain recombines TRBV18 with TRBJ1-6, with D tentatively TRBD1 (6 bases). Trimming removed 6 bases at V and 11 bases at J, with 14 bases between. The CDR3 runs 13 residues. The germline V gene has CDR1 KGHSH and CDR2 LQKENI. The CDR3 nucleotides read TGTGCCAGCTCGACAGGCGCCAATCCACCCCTCCACTTT. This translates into CASSTGANPPLHF.

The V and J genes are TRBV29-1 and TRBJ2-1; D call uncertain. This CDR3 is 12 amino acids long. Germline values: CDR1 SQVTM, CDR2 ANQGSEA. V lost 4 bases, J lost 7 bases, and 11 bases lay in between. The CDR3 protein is CSVGANRNEQFF. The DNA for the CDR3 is TGCAGCGTTGGGGCTAATAGGAATGAGCAGTTCTTC.

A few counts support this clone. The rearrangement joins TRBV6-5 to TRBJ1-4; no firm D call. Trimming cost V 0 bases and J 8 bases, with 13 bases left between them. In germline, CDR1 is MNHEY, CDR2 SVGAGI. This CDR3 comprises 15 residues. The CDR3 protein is CASSYSVELREKLFF. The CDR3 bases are TGTGCCAGCAGTTACTCAGTAGAGTTGCGGGAAAAACTGTTTTTT.

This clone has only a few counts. The CDR3: CASIGTGLMEQYF. The CDR3 DNA is TGTGCCAGCATAGGGACAGGGTTGATGGAGCAGTACTTC. The gene calls are TRBV6-1 and TRBJ2-5; 9 nucleotides match TRBD1. Germline V gene data show CDR1 as MNHNS and CDR2 as SASEGT. The CDR3 is 13 amino acids. The junction had 11 bases not matched to a gene; V was cut back by 7 bases and J by 11 bases.

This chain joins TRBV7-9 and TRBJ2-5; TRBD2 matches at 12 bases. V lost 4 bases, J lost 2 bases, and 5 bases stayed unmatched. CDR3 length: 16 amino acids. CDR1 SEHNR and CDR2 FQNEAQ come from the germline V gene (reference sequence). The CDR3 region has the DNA TGTGCCAGCAGCTCGCCTAGCGGGGGGGGTCAAGAGACCCAGTACTTC. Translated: CASSSPSGGGQETQYF.

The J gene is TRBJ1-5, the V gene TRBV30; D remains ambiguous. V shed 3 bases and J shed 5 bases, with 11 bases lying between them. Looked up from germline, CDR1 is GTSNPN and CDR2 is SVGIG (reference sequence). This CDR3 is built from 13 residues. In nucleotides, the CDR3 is TGTGCCTGGAGCCCAACAGAAGATCAGCCCCAGCATTTT. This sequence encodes CAWSPTEDQPQHF.

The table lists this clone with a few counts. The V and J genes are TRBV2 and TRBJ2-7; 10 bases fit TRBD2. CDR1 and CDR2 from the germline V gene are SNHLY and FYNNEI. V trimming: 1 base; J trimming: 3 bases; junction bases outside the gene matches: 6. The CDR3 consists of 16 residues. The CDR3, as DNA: TGTGCCAGCAGTGAAGGGGCTAGCGGGGGTATCTACGAGCAGTACTTC. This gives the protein CASSEGASGGIYEQYF.

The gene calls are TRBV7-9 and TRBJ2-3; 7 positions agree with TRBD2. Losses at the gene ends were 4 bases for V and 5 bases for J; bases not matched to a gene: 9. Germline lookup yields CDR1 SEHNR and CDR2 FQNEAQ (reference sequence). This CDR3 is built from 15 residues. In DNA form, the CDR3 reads TGTGCCAGCAGCTCACCTGCGGGAGCTAGAGATACGCAGTATTTT. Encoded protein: CASSSPAGARDTQYF.

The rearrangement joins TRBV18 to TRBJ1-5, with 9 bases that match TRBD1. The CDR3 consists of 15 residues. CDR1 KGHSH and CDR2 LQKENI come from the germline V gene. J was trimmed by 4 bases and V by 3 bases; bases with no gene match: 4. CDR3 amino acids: CASSPGTGNNQPQHF. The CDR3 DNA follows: TGTGCCAGCTCACCCGGGACAGGGAATAATCAGCCCCAGCATTTT.

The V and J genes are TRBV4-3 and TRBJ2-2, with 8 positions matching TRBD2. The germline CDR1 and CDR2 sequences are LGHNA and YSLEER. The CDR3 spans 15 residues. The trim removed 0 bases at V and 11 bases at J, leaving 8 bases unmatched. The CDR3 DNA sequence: TGCGCCAGCAGCCAAGATCTCGGGGGGGACCGCGAGCTGTTTTTT. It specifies CASSQDLGGDRELFF.

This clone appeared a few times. The CDR3 here is CASSLLGSYGYTF. CDR3 nucleotide sequence: TGTGCCAGCAGCTTATTGGGGAGCTATGGCTACACCTTC. This rearrangement joins TRBV7-2 to TRBJ1-2; D is unclear. V was shortened by 2 bases and J by 4 bases, with 8 bases between the two germline ends. The CDR3 has 13 residues. Germline V gene data show CDR1 as SGHTA and CDR2 as FQGNSA.

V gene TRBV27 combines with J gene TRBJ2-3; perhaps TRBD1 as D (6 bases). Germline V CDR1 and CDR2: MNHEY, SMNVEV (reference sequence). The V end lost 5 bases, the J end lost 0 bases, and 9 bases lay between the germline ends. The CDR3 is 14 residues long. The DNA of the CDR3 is TGTGCCAGCAGTCCACAGGGTAGCACAGATACGCAGTATTTT. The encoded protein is CASSPQGSTDTQYF.

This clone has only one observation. CDR3 nucleotide sequence: TGTGCCAGCAGTTTGCAGTTCTCTGGAAACACCATATATTTT. Amino acid sequence: CASSLQFSGNTIYF. This chain joins TRBV28 and TRBJ1-3; D remains ambiguous. The CDR3 totals 14 residues. In germline, CDR1 is MDHEN, CDR2 SYDVKM. Trimming pared 3 bases from V and 0 bases from J, leaving 6 bases between.

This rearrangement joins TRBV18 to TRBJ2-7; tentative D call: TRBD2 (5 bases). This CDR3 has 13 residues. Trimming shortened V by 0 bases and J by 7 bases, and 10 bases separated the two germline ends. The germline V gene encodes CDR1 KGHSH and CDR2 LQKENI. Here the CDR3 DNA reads TGTGCCAGCTCACCACCTGGGTCGGGGGAGCAGTACTTC. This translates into CASSPPGSGEQYF.

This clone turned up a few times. CDR3 nucleotide sequence: TGTGCCAGCACCACCCCAGGGGGAAGATCAGATACGCAGTATTTT. Amino acid sequence: CASTTPGGRSDTQYF. This chain links TRBV2 with TRBJ2-3; 7 bases are shared with TRBD1. Germline-derived CDR1 and CDR2 are SNHLY and FYNNEI. V lost 7 bases and J lost 4; bases outside the gene matches: 11. This CDR3 is built from 15 residues.

The CDR3 bases are TGTGCCAGCAGCTTTGAAAGGACATTCACGTACGAGCAGTACTTC. The encoded protein is CASSFERTFTYEQYF. The V call is TRBV7-6, the J call TRBJ2-7; the D gene is possibly TRBD1 (5 bases). This CDR3 region has 15 residues. Germline V gene sequence: CDR1 SGHVS, CDR2 FNYEAQ. V was cut by 3 bases and J by 4 bases, with 16 bases left in between.

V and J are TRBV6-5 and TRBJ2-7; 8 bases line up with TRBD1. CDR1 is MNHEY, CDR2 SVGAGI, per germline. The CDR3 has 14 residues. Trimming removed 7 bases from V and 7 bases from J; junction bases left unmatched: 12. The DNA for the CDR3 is TGTGCCAGCACCACGGCGGCAGGGGGCGATGAGCAGTACTTC. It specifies CASTTAAGGDEQYF.

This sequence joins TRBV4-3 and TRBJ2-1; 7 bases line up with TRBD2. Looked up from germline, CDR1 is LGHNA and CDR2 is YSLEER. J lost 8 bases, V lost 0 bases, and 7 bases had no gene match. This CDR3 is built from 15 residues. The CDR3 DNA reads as TGCGCCAGCAGCCAAGATTGGGGGAGGGTCTATGAGCAGTTCTTC. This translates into CASSQDWGRVYEQFF.

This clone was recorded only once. CDR3 sequence: CAGGDRVDTEAFF. For the CDR3, the DNA is TGTGCTGGGGGAGACAGGGTCGACACTGAAGCTTTCTTT. The chain carries TRBV10-3 and TRBJ1-1; 7 bases agree with TRBD1. Germline CDR1 reads ENHRY; CDR2 reads SYGVKD. The CDR3 runs to 13 residues.